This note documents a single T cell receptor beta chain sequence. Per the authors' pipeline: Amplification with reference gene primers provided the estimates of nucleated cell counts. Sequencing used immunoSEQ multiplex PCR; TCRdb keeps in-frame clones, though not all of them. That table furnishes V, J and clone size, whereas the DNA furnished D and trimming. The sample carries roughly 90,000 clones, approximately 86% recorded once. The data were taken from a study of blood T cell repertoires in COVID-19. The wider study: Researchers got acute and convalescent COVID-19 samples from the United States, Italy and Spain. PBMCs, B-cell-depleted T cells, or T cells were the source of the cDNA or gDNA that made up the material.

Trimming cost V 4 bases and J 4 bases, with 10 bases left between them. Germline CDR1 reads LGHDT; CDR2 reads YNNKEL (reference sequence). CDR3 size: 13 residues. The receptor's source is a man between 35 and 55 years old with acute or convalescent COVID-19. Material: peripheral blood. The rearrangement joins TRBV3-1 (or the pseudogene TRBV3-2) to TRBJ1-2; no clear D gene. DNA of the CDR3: TGTGCCAGCAGCCTGGCAGACTTCTATGGCTACACCTTC. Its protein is CASSLADFYGYTF.